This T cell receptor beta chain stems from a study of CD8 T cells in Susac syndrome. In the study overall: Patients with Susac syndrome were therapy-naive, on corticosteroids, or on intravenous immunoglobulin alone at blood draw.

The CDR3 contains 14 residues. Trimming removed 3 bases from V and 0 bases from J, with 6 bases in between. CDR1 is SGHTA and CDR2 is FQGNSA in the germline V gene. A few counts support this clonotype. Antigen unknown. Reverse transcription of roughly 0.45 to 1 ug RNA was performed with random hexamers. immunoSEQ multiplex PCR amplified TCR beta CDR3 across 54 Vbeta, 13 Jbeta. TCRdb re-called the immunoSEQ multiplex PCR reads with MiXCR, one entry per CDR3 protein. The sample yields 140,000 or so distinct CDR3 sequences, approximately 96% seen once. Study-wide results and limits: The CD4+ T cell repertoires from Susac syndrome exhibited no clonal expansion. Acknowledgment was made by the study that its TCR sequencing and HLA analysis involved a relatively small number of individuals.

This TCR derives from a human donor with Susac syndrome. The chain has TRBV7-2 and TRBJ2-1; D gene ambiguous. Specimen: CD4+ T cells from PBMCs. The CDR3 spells CASSFPSSYNEQFF. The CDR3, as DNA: TGTGCCAGCAGCTTCCCTAGCTCCTACAATGAGCAGTTCTTC.